The 18 T cell receptor beta chains listed next were all sequenced from one sample in a study of early T cells in non-severe SARS-CoV-2 infection. TCRdb redid the calling of the 5' RACE reads with MiXCR, one entry per CDR3 protein. In the table there are roughly 120,000 distinct CDR3 sequences, 10% to 15% of which are singletons. This specimen consisted of whole blood, obtained at baseline. All receptors derive from an adult who was a healthcare worker with PCR-confirmed SARS-CoV-2 infection or an uninfected control (not recorded which).

There are many counts of this clonotype. The chain joins TRBV10-2 to TRBJ1-1; 8 bases fit TRBD1. The germline V gene has CDR1 WSHSY and CDR2 SAAADI. The ends lost 5 bases at V and 0 bases at J; junction bases unmatched: 5. The CDR3 runs 15 residues. CDR3 amino acids: CASSNRQGMNTEAFF. CDR3 DNA: TGCGCCAGCAGTAACCGACAGGGGATGAACACTGAAGCTTTCTTT.

This clonotype came up many times. The rearrangement uses TRBV6-6 and TRBJ1-1; D is uncertain. The germline CDR1 and CDR2 sequences are MNHNY and SVGAGI (reference sequence). V was trimmed by 2 bases and J by 0 bases, leaving 19 bases between them. The CDR3 is 18 residues long. This CDR3 reads CASSYSSTPKPMNTEAFF. The DNA for the CDR3 is TGTGCCAGCAGTTACAGCTCGACTCCCAAACCCATGAACACTGAAGCTTTCTTT.

The rearrangement joins TRBV6-6 to TRBJ2-2; possibly TRBD1 or TRBD2 for D (5 bases each). The V gene lost 0 bases and the J gene lost 6 bases, with 11 bases spanning the gap. The CDR3 contains 15 residues. Germline-derived CDR1 and CDR2 are MNHNY and SVGAGI (reference sequence). The DNA for the CDR3 is TGTGCCAGCAGTTACTCGGGACGGCACTCCGGGGAGCTGTTTTTT. It codes for CASSYSGRHSGELFF.

CDR3 amino acids: CSVEGDYNEQFF. The CDR3 DNA reads TGCAGCGTTGAGGGGGACTACAATGAGCAGTTCTTC. The chain is built from TRBV29-1 and TRBJ2-1; D may match TRBD1 or TRBD2 (5 bases each). Per germline, CDR1 SQVTM and CDR2 ANQGSEA. This CDR3 is built from 12 residues. V gave up 3 bases and J gave up 3 bases, with 6 bases separating them.

The sample holds a few counts of this clonotype. V is TRBV30 and J is TRBJ2-5; D is perhaps TRBD2 (5 bases). V gave up 0 bases and J gave up 1 base, with 9 bases separating them. Germline lookup yields CDR1 GTSNPN and CDR2 SVGIG (reference sequence). The CDR3 loop spans 14 amino acids. The CDR3 is CAWSVAAFQETQYF. In DNA, the CDR3 is TGTGCCTGGAGTGTAGCGGCGTTCCAAGAGACCCAGTACTTC.

The chain uses TRBV2 and TRBJ1-5; TRBD1 aligns across 9 bases. The CDR3 consists of 13 residues. CDR1 and CDR2 (germline): SNHLY, FYNNEI. With 6 bases clipped from V and 6 bases from J, the junction kept 3 bases outside the gene matches. As DNA, the CDR3 is TGTGCCAGCAGAGGACAGGGGAGTCAGCCCCAGCATTTT. Protein product: CASRGQGSQPQHF.

This clonotype has just a few counts. The rearrangement joins TRBV20-1 to TRBJ1-6; D remains unclear. Germline CDR1 and CDR2: DFQATT and SNEGSKA (reference sequence). The ends were cut back, 2 bases at V and 14 bases at J, with 22 bases in the middle. The CDR3 length is 15 residues. CDR3 residues: CSARLQVPEQKSLHF. The CDR3 bases are TGCAGTGCTAGATTACAAGTTCCTGAACAAAAATCCCTCCACTTT.

The chain employs TRBV6-4 and TRBJ2-2, with D hard to call. Germline CDR1 and CDR2: MRHNA and SNTAGT. V was shortened by 5 bases and J by 6 bases, with 7 bases between the two germline ends. The CDR3 loop spans 12 amino acids. This chain's CDR3 is CASSRVPGELFF. CDR3 bases: TGTGCCAGCAGTCGAGTCCCCGGGGAGCTGTTTTTT.

The genes are TRBV30 and TRBJ2-5; D remains unclear. Germline V gene sequence: CDR1 GTSNPN, CDR2 SVGIG (reference sequence). The CDR3 is 13 amino acids. The V gene lost 0 bases and the J gene lost 7 bases, with 12 bases spanning the gap. CDR3 sequence reads: CAWSVSHQLTQYF. The CDR3 region has the DNA TGTGCCTGGAGTGTATCCCACCAGTTGACCCAGTACTTC. Full variable domain (rest looked up from reference TRBV30 and TRBJ2-5): SQTIHQWPATLVQPVGSPLSLECTVEGTSNPNLYWYRQAAGRGLQLLFYSVGIGQISSEVPQNLSASRPQDRQFILSSKKLLLSDSGFYLCAWSVSHQLTQYFGPGTRLLVL.

This clonotype was counted at least ten times. V usage is TRBV6-1 and J usage is TRBJ1-1; no clear D gene. This CDR3 contains 14 residues. Trimming shortened V by 5 bases and J by 11 bases, and 21 bases separated the two germline ends. Germline CDR1 MNHNS, CDR2 SASEGT. The CDR3 loop is CASSQSRAGEGAFF. CDR3 sequence (DNA): TGTGCCAGCAGTCAGAGTAGGGCCGGGGAAGGGGCTTTCTTT.

V and J are TRBV28 and TRBJ2-7; 10 bases are a match to TRBD2. Germline values: CDR1 MDHEN, CDR2 SYDVKM. The CDR3 spans 15 residues. The V gene end was trimmed by 6 bases and the J gene end by 3 bases; junction bases not matched to a gene: 8. The CDR3 DNA reads TGTGCCAGCAGGATGGGTAGCGGGGGGCTCTACGAGCAGTACTTC. It encodes CASRMGSGGLYEQYF.

This clonotype was picked up a small number of times. This chain links TRBV6-5 with TRBJ2-3, with TRBD1 as a possible D gene (5 bases). Germline V lookup: CDR1 MNHEY, CDR2 SVGAGI. This CDR3 region has 14 residues. Trimming removed 6 bases from V and 0 bases from J, with 10 bases in between. The DNA of the CDR3 is TGTGCCAGCAGGACAGCCCTCAGCACAGATACGCAGTATTTT. It codes for CASRTALSTDTQYF.

This chain links TRBV3-1 with TRBJ2-1, with no clear D. V lost 1 base, J lost 8 bases, and 6 bases lay in between. The CDR3 is 12 amino acids. Looked up from germline, CDR1 is LGHDT and CDR2 is YNNKEL (reference sequence). The CDR3 coding sequence is TGTGCCAGCAGCCAAGGTGGCCATGAGCAGTTCTTC. This translates into CASSQGGHEQFF.

There are a few counts of this clonotype. This chain connects TRBV29-1 to TRBJ1-2, with a possible D match to TRBD1 (6 bases). The CDR3 is 14 amino acids. Germline V lookup: CDR1 SQVTM, CDR2 ANQGSEA. V shed 6 bases and J shed 4 bases, with 18 bases lying between them. CDR3 loop: CSVLGQRASYGYTF. In nucleotides, the CDR3 is TGCAGCGTCCTCGGACAGCGCGCTTCCTATGGCTACACCTTC.

CDR3 sequence: CASSSSGIIGSEQFF. CDR3 DNA: TGTGCCAGCAGTTCTAGCGGGATAATCGGAAGTGAGCAGTTCTTC. The rearrangement joins TRBV12-3 or TRBV12-4 to TRBJ2-1, with TRBD2 identical over 9 bases. There are 15 residues in the CDR3. V shed 4 bases and J 9 bases; nucleotides not matched to a gene: 10.

The rearrangement links TRBV4-1 to TRBJ2-7; 7 bases agree with TRBD1. The CDR3 covers 15 residues. V shed 4 bases, J shed 7 bases, and the junction held 13 bases outside the gene matches. Germline loops: CDR1 MGHRA, CDR2 YSYEKL. The CDR3 DNA sequence: TGCGCCAGCAGCCCCCAAACGAGAACAGGGGAAGAGCAGTACTTC. This translates into CASSPQTRTGEEQYF.

This clonotype has at least ten counts. V is TRBV12-3 or TRBV12-4 and J is TRBJ2-5; D remains unclear. The CDR3 has 13 amino acids. V was clipped by 3 bases and J by 2 bases, with 7 bases between them. CDR3 amino acids: CASSFPGQETQYF. In DNA, the CDR3 is TGTGCCAGCAGTTTCCCCGGGCAAGAGACCCAGTACTTC.

The rearrangement uses TRBV20-1 and TRBJ2-7; the D call may be TRBD1 or TRBD2 (5 bases each). This CDR3 comprises 14 residues. The germline gives CDR1 DFQATT, CDR2 SNEGSKA (reference sequence). Trimming took 4 bases from V and 2 from J, leaving 15 bases between them. CDR3 bases: TGCAGTGCTAACCCCGACGGGGCCACCTACGAGCAGTACTTC. This translates into CSANPDGATYEQYF.